The TCR beta chain under discussion was sequenced for a study of cytomegalovirus exposure and HLA in healthy donors. Per germline, CDR1 LGHNA and CDR2 YSLEER. The germline V and J ends were trimmed by 1 base and 4 bases, with 17 bases remaining between them. The CDR3 runs to 16 residues. PCR was performed using 60 Vbeta and 13 Jbeta primers. Only in-frame clones appear in the TCRdb table, and some are missing; sequencing was by immunoSEQ multiplex PCR. Of around 110,000 clones listed, approximately 81% are singletons. This chain joins TRBV4-3 and TRBJ2-7; D might be TRBD1 (6 bases). Material: PBMCs. The receptor's source is a woman aged 25 to 39 in good health and CMV-seronegative. Here the CDR3 DNA reads TGCGCCAGCAGCCAAGTACCTTCCAAGGGGGAGTACGAGCAGTACTTC. Translation gives CASSQVPSKGEYEQYF.